The sequence of this T cell receptor (beta chain) was determined in a study of blood T cell repertoires in COVID-19. For the study at large: From the United States, Italy and Spain came samples of acute and convalescent COVID-19. The analysed material was cDNA or gDNA that came from T cells, B-cell-depleted T cells, or PBMCs.

This clone appeared once. Original processing methods: The assay estimated nucleated cells by amplifying reference gene primers. Generated by immunoSEQ multiplex PCR, the TCRdb table keeps only in-frame clones and is missing some. The V and J calls and clone size were taken over from that table, and D and trimming were inferred from the DNA. The data show tens of thousands of clones, approximately 86% seen once. Germline CDR1 is SNHLY and CDR2 is FYNNEI. This CDR3 has 15 residues. The V gene end was trimmed by 10 bases and the J gene end by 8 bases; junction bases not matched to a gene: 16. Sample: peripheral blood. The chain recombines TRBV2 with TRBJ2-1; TRBD2 agrees at 8 bases. The sequence was obtained from a human donor with active COVID-19. The donor label of this sample is uncertain. CDR3 residues: CATRQGAGVVDEQFF. The CDR3 DNA reads as TGTGCCACCAGGCAGGGAGCGGGAGTGGTGGATGAGCAGTTCTTC.